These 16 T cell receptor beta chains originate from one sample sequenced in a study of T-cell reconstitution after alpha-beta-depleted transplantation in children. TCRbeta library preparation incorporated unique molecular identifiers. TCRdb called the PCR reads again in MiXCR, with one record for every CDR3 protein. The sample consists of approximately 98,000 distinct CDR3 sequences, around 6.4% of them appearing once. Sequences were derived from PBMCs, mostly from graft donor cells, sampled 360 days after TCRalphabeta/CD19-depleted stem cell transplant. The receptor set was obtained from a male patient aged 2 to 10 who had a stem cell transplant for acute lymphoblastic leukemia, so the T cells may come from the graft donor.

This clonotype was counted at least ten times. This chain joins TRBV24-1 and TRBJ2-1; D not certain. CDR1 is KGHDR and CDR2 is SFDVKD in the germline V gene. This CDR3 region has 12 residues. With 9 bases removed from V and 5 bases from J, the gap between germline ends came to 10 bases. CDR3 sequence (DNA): TGTGCCACCGGGATACTCAACAATGAGCAGTTCTTC. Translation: CATGILNNEQFF.

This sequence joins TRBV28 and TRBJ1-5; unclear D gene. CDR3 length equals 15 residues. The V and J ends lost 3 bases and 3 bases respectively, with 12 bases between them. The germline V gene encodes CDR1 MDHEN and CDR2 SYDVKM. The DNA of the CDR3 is TGTGCCAGCAGTTTCCCTGGAGGGCCCAATCAGCCCCAGCATTTT. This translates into CASSFPGGPNQPQHF. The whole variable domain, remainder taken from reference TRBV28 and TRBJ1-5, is DVKVTQSSRYLVKRTGEKVFLECVQDMDHENMFWYRQDPGLGLRLIYFSYDVKMKEKGDIPEGYSVSREKKERFSLILESASTNQTSMYLCASSFPGGPNQPQHFGDGTRLSIL.

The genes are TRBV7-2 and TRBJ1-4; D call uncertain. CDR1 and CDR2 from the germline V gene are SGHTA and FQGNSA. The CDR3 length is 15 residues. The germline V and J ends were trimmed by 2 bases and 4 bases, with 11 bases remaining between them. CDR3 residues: CASSLYTPFNEKLFF. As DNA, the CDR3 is TGTGCCAGCAGCTTATACACCCCCTTTAATGAAAAACTGTTTTTT.

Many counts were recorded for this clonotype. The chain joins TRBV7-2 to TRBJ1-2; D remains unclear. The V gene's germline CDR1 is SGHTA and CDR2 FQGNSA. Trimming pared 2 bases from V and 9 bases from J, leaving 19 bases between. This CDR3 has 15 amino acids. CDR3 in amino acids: CASSLIPDAPSSYTF. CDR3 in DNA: TGTGCCAGCAGCTTAATCCCGGACGCCCCCTCTAGCTACACCTTC.

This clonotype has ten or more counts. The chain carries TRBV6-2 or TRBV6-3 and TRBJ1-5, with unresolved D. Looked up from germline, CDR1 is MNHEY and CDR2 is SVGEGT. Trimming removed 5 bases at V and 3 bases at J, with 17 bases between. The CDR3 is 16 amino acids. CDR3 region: CASSPRRERVNQPQHF. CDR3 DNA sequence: TGTGCCAGCAGTCCCCGGAGGGAGCGGGTCAATCAGCCCCAGCATTTT.

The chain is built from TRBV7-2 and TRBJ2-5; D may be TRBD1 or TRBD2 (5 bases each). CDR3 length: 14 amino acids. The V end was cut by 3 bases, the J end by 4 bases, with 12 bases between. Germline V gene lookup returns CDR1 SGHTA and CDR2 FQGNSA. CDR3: CASSFQGGLETQYF. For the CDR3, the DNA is TGTGCCAGCAGCTTCCAGGGCGGGCTAGAGACCCAGTACTTC.

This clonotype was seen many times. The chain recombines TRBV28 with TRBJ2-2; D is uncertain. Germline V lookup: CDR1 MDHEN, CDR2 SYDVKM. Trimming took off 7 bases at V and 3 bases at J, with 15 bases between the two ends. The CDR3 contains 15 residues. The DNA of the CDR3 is TGTGCCAGCACGGAAACGGGTTTGTACACCGGGGAGCTGTTTTTT. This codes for CASTETGLYTGELFF.

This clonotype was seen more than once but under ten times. DNA of the CDR3: TGCGCCAGCAGCTCCTTCGGGGGAGTAGACACCGGGGAGCTGTTTTTT. Its protein product is CASSSFGGVDTGELFF. This rearrangement joins TRBV5-1 to TRBJ2-2; weak D call: TRBD2 (6 bases). V was clipped by 3 bases and J by 3 bases, with 15 bases between them. Germline CDR1 SGHRS, CDR2 YFSETQ. The CDR3 is 16 residues long.

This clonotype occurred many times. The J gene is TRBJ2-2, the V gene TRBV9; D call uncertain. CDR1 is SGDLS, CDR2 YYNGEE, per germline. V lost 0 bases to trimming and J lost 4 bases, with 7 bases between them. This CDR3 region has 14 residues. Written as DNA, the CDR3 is TGTGCCAGCAGCGTAGTGTCGAGCACCGGGGAGCTGTTTTTT. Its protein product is CASSVVSSTGELFF.

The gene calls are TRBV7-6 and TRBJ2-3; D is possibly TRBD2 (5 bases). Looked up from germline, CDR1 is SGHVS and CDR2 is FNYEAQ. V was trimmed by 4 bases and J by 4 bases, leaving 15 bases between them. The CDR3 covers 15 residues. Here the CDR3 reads CASSSERSWADTQYF. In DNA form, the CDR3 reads TGTGCCAGCAGCTCAGAGCGGAGCTGGGCAGATACGCAGTATTTT.

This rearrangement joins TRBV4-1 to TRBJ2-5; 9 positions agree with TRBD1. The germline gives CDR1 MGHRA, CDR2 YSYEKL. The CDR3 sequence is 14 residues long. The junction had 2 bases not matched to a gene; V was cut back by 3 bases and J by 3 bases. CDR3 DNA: TGCGCCAGCAGCCAGGGACAGGGTGAAGAGACCCAGTACTTC. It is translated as CASSQGQGEETQYF.

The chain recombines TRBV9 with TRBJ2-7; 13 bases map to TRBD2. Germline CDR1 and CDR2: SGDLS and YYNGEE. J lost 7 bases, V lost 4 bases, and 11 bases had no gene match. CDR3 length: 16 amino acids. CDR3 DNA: TGTGCCAGCAGCAGAAGGGGACTAGCGGGGCCCGAGGAGCAGTACTTC. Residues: CASSRRGLAGPEEQYF. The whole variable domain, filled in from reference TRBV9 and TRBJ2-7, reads DSGVTQTPKHLITATGQRVTLRCSPRSGDLSVYWYQQSLDQGLQFLIQYYNGEERAKGNILERFSAQQFPDLHSELNLSSLELGDSALYFCASSRRGLAGPEEQYFGPGTRLTVT.

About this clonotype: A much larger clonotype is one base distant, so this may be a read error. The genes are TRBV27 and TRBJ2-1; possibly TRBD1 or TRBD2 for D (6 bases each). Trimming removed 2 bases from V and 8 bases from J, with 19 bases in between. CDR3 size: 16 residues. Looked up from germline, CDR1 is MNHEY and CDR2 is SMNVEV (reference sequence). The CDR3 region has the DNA TGTGCCAGCAGTTTAAGGCGGAGGGGGTTTAGGGATGAGCAGTTCTTC. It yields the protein CASSLRRRGFRDEQFF.

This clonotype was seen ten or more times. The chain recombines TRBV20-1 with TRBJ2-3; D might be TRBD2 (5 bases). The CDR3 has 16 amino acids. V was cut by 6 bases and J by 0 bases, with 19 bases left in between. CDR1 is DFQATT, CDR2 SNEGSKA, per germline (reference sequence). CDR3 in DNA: TGCAGTGCCCAGATACGGAGGAAACTGAGCACAGATACGCAGTATTTT. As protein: CSAQIRRKLSTDTQYF.

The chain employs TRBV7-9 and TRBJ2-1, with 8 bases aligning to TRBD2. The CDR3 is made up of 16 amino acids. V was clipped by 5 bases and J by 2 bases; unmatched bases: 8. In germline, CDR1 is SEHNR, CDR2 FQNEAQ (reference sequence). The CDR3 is CASSIVAGTPYNEQFF. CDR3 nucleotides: TGTGCCAGCAGCATCGTAGCGGGGACGCCCTACAATGAGCAGTTCTTC.

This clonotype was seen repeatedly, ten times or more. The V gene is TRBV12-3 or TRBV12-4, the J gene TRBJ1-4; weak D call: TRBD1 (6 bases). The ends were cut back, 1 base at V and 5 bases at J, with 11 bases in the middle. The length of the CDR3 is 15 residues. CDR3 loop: CASSLVEQGNEKLFF. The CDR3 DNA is TGTGCCAGCAGTTTAGTTGAACAGGGAAATGAAAAACTGTTTTTT.